A selection of T cell receptor beta chains follows, all from one sample in a study of cytomegalovirus exposure and HLA in healthy donors. Generated by immunoSEQ multiplex PCR, the TCRdb table keeps only in-frame clones and is missing some. The profile shows 100,000 to 130,000 clones, 82% of them singletons. The sequenced sample consisted of PBMCs. The receptors stem from a man younger than 45 in good health and CMV-seropositive. Each CDR3 is given with its conserved first and last residue. Each record gives: clone size, J gene, D gene, V gene, CDR3 length, CDR3 protein, CDR3 DNA. The D gene is left open where the match is weak. Where a row states a size, it is once, few, many or the class of an expanded clone; other rows omit it.

>.|TRBJ1-2|.|TRBV5-8|16
CASSLNSVSYQNGYTF
TGTGCCAGCAGCTTGAACTCGGTATCTTATCAAAATGGCTACACCTTC
>.|TRBJ1-1|.|TRBV14|15
CASSHLGGGNTEAFF
TGTGCCAGCAGCCATCTGGGTGGAGGGAACACTGAAGCTTTCTTT
>.|TRBJ1-3|.|TRBV6-5|11
CASSYGNTIYF
TGTGCCAGCAGCTATGGAAACACCATATATTTT
>.|TRBJ2-5|TRBD2|TRBV5-4|15
CASSLGTSGGETQYF
TGTGCCAGCAGCCTAGGGACTAGCGGGGGAGAAACCCAGTACTTC
>.|TRBJ1-1|.|TRBV6-5|13
CASSPDWNTEAFF
TGTGCCAGCAGCCCAGACTGGAACACTGAAGCTTTCTTT
>.|TRBJ1-1|TRBD1|TRBV5-4|15
CASSLVAGGNTEAFF
TGTGCCAGCAGCCTCGTGGCAGGGGGGAACACTGAAGCTTTCTTT
>.|TRBJ1-2|.|TRBV2|14
CASSENWASYGYTF
TGTGCCAGCAGTGAAAACTGGGCCTCTTATGGCTACACCTTC
>.|TRBJ1-1|TRBD1|TRBV6-4|13
CASRPPGGHGAFF
TGTGCCAGCAGGCCCCCAGGGGGACATGGAGCTTTCTTT
>.|TRBJ1-1|TRBD1|TRBV11-2|14
CASSTDRSGTEAFF
TGTGCCAGCAGCACGGACAGGTCAGGCACTGAAGCTTTCTTT
>.|TRBJ2-3|TRBD2|TRBV30|13
CAWSVRGVDTQYF
TGTGCCTGGAGTGTACGGGGGGTAGATACGCAGTATTTT
>.|TRBJ2-1|.|TRBV6-1|13
CASSEATTVEQFF
TGTGCCAGCAGTGAAGCGACGACAGTTGAGCAGTTCTTC
>once|TRBJ2-7|TRBD1|TRBV19|12
CASSGQLYEQYF
TGTGCCAGCTCGGGACAGCTCTACGAGCAGTACTTC
>.|TRBJ1-3|.|TRBV19|16
CASTPNRGQPGNTIYF
TGTGCCAGTACCCCCAACCGAGGGCAGCCTGGAAACACCATATATTTT
>few|TRBJ1-2|.|TRBV7-9|13
CASSFREGGGYTF
TGTGCCAGCAGCTTCAGGGAGGGTGGTGGCTACACCTTC
>.|TRBJ1-1|.|TRBV6-5|15
CASSYSSGQNTEAFF
TGTGCCAGCAGTTACTCGTCGGGACAGAACACTGAAGCTTTCTTT
>.|TRBJ1-2|.|TRBV29-1|12
CSVEDAGGSYTF
TGCAGCGTTGAAGATGCGGGGGGGAGCTACACCTTC
>.|TRBJ1-1|.|TRBV7-3|13
CASSPRPSAEAFF
TGTGCCAGCAGCCCCCGACCTAGCGCTGAAGCTTTCTTT
>.|TRBJ2-1|.|TRBV7-3|13
CASSQGIGDEQFF
TGTGCCAGCAGCCAGGGAATCGGCGATGAGCAGTTCTTC
>.|TRBJ2-1|TRBD2|TRBV4-1|18
CASSSPGLAGGHGNEQFF
TGCGCCAGCAGCTCACCGGGACTAGCGGGGGGGCATGGCAATGAGCAGTTCTTC
>.|TRBJ2-1|TRBD2|TRBV6-1|14
CATSSGRPYNEQFF
TGTGCCACCTCTAGCGGGCGTCCATACAATGAGCAGTTCTTC
>.|TRBJ2-2|.|TRBV5-6|19
CASSLVGVVGRINTGELFF
TGTGCCAGCAGCCTGGTTGGGGTGGTAGGGAGAATCAACACCGGGGAGCTGTTTTTT
>.|TRBJ1-1|.|TRBV5-1|13
CASRGGFSTEAFF
TGCGCCAGCCGAGGCGGGTTTAGCACTGAAGCTTTCTTT
>.|TRBJ1-3|TRBD1|TRBV2|12
CASSLTGSTIYF
TGTGCCAGCAGCTTGACAGGGAGCACCATATATTTT
>.|TRBJ1-3|.|TRBV6-5|14
CASSGGVAGNTIYF
TGTGCCAGCAGTGGGGGGGTGGCAGGAAACACCATATATTTT
>.|TRBJ1-1|TRBD1|TRBV5-1|13
CASSLQGPTEAFF
TGCGCCAGCAGCTTACAGGGGCCCACTGAAGCTTTCTTT
>.|TRBJ1-1|TRBD1|TRBV2|13
CASRQGRNTEAFF
TGTGCCAGCCGACAGGGTCGGAACACTGAAGCTTTCTTT
>.|TRBJ1-2|.|TRBV6-1|15
CASSPQHGGERGYTF
TGTGCCAGCAGTCCCCAACATGGGGGGGAGAGGGGCTACACCTTC
>.|TRBJ1-1|.|TRBV5-1|13
CASSPQGSSEAFF
TGCGCCAGCAGCCCCCAGGGGAGCTCCGAAGCTTTCTTT
>once|TRBJ1-1|.|TRBV11-2|15
CASRPVGRRSLGAFF
TGTGCCAGCAGACCTGTGGGGAGACGGTCCCTTGGGGCTTTCTTT
>many|TRBJ1-2|.|TRBV5-6|14
CASSLGALNYGYTF
TGTGCCAGCAGCTTGGGGGCGCTTAACTATGGCTACACCTTC
>.|TRBJ2-7|.|TRBV27|9
CASTLSQYF
TGTGCCAGCACCCTAAGTCAGTACTTC
>.|TRBJ2-1|.|TRBV7-2|15
CASSLTPSSYNEQFF
TGTGCCAGCAGCTTGACTCCCAGCTCCTACAATGAGCAGTTCTTC
>once|TRBJ1-2|.|TRBV6-6|13
CASSKLRTEGYTF
TGTGCCAGCAGTAAACTAAGAACGGAAGGCTACACCTTC
>.|TRBJ2-7|.|TRBV13|13
CASSLARNYEQYF
TGTGCCAGCAGCTTGGCCAGAAACTACGAGCAGTACTTC
>.|TRBJ1-3|.|TRBV5-1|16
CASREEGGASGSTIYF
TGCGCCAGCAGAGAAGAAGGGGGGGCCTCTGGAAGCACCATATATTTT
>.|TRBJ2-1|TRBD1|TRBV19|14
CASMTTGTYNEQFF
TGTGCCAGTATGACGACAGGGACCTACAATGAGCAGTTCTTC
>.|TRBJ2-3|TRBD2|TRBV7-9|14
CASSPRRGGDTQYF
TGTGCCAGCAGCCCACGGCGCGGGGGGGATACGCAGTATTTT
>.|TRBJ2-7|.|TRBV10-3|14
CAIGRQELSYEQYF
TGTGCCATCGGGAGACAGGAACTCTCCTACGAGCAGTACTTC
>.|TRBJ1-1|.|TRBV10-3|13
CAISLDRDTEAFF
TGTGCCATCAGTTTAGACAGAGACACTGAAGCTTTCTTT
>.|TRBJ2-2|.|TRBV6-4|14
CASSVQGDTGELFF
TGTGCCAGCAGTGTACAGGGTGACACCGGGGAGCTGTTTTTT
>.|TRBJ1-2|.|TRBV6-5|15
CASSYSLAAGYGYTF
TGTGCCAGCAGTTACTCCCTTGCCGCGGGCTATGGCTACACCTTC
>.|TRBJ2-7|TRBD1|TRBV6-6|15
CASSYRQGVSYEQYF
TGTGCCAGCAGTTACAGGCAGGGGGTCTCCTACGAGCAGTACTTC
>.|TRBJ1-1|.|TRBV6-5|13
CASSYFRNTEAFF
TGTGCCAGCAGTTACTTTCGGAACACTGAAGCTTTCTTT